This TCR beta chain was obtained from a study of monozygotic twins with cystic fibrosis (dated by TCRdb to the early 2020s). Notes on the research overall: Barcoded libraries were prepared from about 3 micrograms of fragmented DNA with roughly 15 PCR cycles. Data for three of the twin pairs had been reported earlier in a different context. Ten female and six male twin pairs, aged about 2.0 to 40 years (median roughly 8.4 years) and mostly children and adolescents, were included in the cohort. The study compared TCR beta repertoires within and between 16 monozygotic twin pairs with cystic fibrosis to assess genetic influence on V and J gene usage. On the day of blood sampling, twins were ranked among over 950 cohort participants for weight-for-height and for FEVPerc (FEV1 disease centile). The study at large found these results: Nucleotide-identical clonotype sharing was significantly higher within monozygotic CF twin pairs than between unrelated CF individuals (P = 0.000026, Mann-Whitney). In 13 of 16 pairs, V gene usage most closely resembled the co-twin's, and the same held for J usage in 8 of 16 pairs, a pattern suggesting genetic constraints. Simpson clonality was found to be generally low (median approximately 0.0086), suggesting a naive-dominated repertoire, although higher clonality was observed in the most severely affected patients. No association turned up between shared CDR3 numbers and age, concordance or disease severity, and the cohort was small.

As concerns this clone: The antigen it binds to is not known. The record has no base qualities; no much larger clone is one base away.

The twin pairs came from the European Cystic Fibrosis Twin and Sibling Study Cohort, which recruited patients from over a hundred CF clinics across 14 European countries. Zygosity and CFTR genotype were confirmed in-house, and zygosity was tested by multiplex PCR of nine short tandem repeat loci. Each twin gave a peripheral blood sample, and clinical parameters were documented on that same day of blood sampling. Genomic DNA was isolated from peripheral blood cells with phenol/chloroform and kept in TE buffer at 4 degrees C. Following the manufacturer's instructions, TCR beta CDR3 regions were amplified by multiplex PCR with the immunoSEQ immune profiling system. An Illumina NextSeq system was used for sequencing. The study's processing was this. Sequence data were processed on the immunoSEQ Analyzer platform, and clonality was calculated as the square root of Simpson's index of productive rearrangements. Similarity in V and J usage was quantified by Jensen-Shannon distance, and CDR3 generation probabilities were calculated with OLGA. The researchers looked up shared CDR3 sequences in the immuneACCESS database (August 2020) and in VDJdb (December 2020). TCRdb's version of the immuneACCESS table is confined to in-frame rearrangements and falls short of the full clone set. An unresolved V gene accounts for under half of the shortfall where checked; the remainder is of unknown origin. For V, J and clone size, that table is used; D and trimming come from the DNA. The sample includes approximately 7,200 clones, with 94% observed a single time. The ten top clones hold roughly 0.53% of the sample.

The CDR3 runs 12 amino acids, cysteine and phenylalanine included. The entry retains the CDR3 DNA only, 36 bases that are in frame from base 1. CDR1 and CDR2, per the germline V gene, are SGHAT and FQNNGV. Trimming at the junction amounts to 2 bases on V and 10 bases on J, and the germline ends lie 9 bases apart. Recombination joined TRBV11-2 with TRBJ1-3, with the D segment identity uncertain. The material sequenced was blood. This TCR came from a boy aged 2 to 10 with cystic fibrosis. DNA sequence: TGTGCCAGCAGCTTACATATCGGGACCATATATTTT. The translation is CASSLHIGTIYF.